A selection of T cell receptor beta chains follows, all from one sample in a study of CD8 T cells in seronegative destructive rheumatoid arthritis. Libraries were prepared by immunoSEQ multiplex PCR; TCRdb keeps only in-frame clonotypes and omits some of them. Among about 4,100 clones listed, approximately 70% were seen once. Material for sequencing was CD8+ T cells from blood. The receptors here all came from a woman aged 45-69 years with seronegative destructive rheumatoid arthritis. Each CDR3 is given with its conserved first and last residue. D genes are given only for firm matches. Some rows have no size entry. The others give once, few or many, or a class for an expanded clone.

abundance	d_gene	len	v_gene	j_gene	CDR3nt	CDR3aa
-	-	14	TRBV5-8	TRBJ2-7	TGTGCCAGCAGCGACGGGGGGCAGGGGTACGAGCAGTACTTC	CASSDGGQGYEQYF
-	-	12	TRBV4-1	TRBJ1-4	TGCGCCAGCAGCCTCACAGTTGGAAAACTGTTTTTT	CASSLTVGKLFF
-	-	14	TRBV2	TRBJ1-1	TGTGCCAGCAGTAACGACAGGAGCCACACTGAAGCTTTCTTT	CASSNDRSHTEAFF
-	TRBD2	14	TRBV7-3	TRBJ2-1	TGTGCCAGCAGCTTAGCGGGGGGCTGGTATGAGCAGTTCTTC	CASSLAGGWYEQFF
-	-	17	TRBV5-1	TRBJ1-5	TGCGCCAGCAGCTTGTGGGGGCTGGGTAAGGAGAATCAGCCCCAGCATTTT	CASSLWGLGKENQPQHF
-	TRBD1	15	TRBV2	TRBJ2-1	TGTGTCAGCAGGGACCCAGGGGGCGCAGACAATGAGCAGTTCTTC	CVSRDPGGADNEQFF
-	TRBD2	14	TRBV9	TRBJ2-7	TGTGCCAGCAGCGTAGGGGAGGGGCCAGGCGAGCAGTACTTC	CASSVGEGPGEQYF
-	-	14	TRBV9	TRBJ1-2	TGTGCCAGCAGCGTAGCGGACAGCAGTTATGGCTACACCTTC	CASSVADSSYGYTF
few	-	16	TRBV4-1	TRBJ1-2	TGTGCCAGCAGCCAACGCTACACCGGGACACACTATGGCTACACCTTC	CASSQRYTGTHYGYTF
-	-	16	TRBV19	TRBJ2-7	TGTGCCAGTAGTATAAAATACCCAACAGGGTTCCCCGAGCAGTACTTC	CASSIKYPTGFPEQYF
few	TRBD2	18	TRBV4-1	TRBJ2-7	TGCGCCAGCAGCCAAGAGGGAGGACTAGCGGGGCCGCGAGGCGAGCAGTACTTC	CASSQEGGLAGPRGEQYF
-	-	15	TRBV11-2	TRBJ2-5	TGTGCCAGCAGCTTAGGCGGGAATCACCAAGAGACCCAGTACTTC	CASSLGGNHQETQYF
-	TRBD2	16	TRBV27	TRBJ2-5	TGTGCCAGCAGTTTTCTTGCGGGGGGGCCGAGGGAGACCCAGTACTTC	CASSFLAGGPRETQYF
-	-	16	TRBV9	TRBJ2-7	TGTGCCAGCAGCGTTGGGCGGGGGCTAAAGGGGGAAGAGCAGTACTTC	CASSVGRGLKGEEQYF
-	TRBD1	14	TRBV7-6	TRBJ2-1	TGTGCCAGCACCCCCGACAGGGGTTACGGTGAGCAGTTCTTC	CASTPDRGYGEQFF
-	TRBD1	15	TRBV30	TRBJ2-1	TGTGCCTGGAGTGTGGGCAGGGGGCGAAACAATGAGCAGTTCTTC	CAWSVGRGRNNEQFF